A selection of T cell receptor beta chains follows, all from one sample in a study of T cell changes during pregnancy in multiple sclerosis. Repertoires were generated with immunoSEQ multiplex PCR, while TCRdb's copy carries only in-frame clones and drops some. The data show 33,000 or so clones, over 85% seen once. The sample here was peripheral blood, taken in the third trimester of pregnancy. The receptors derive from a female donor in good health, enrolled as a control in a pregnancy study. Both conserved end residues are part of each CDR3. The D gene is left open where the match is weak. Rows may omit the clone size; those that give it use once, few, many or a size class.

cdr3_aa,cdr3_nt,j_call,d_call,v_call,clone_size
CASKPPEANQPQHF,TGTGCCAGCAAGCCGCCGGAGGCCAATCAGCCCCAGCATTTT,TRBJ1-5,NA,TRBV6-5,once
CASSLSDRAYEQYF,TGTGCCAGCAGCTTATCGGACAGAGCCTACGAGCAGTACTTC,TRBJ2-7,NA,TRBV7-9,NA
CASSQTNRGGEKLFF,TGTGCCAGCAGCCAGACAAACAGGGGAGGCGAAAAACTGTTTTTT,TRBJ1-4,TRBD1,TRBV28,NA
CASPPGLGTDTQYF,TGTGCCAGTCCACCGGGACTAGGCACAGATACGCAGTATTTT,TRBJ2-3,TRBD2,TRBV19,NA
CASSLGGTSNEQFF,TGTGCCAGCAGCTTAGGTGGGACTAGCAATGAGCAGTTCTTC,TRBJ2-1,TRBD2,TRBV11-3,NA
CASSAGLAGGNEQFF,TGTGCCAGCAGCGCCGGACTAGCGGGAGGGAATGAGCAGTTCTTC,TRBJ2-1,TRBD2,TRBV7-6,NA
CASSFTGNQPQHF,TGTGCCAGCAGTTTCACAGGGAATCAGCCCCAGCATTTT,TRBJ1-5,NA,TRBV28,NA
CASPDKTGTPSNYGYTF,TGTGCCAGCCCCGACAAGACAGGGACGCCCTCCAACTATGGCTACACCTTC,TRBJ1-2,TRBD1,TRBV27,NA
CASSEAYGPTGGYTF,TGTGCCAGCAGTGAAGCGTACGGCCCTACGGGGGGCTACACCTTC,TRBJ1-2,NA,TRBV2,NA
CASSHQTSGGTSYEQYF,TGTGCCAGCAGCCACCAAACTAGCGGGGGTACGTCCTACGAGCAGTACTTC,TRBJ2-7,TRBD2,TRBV4-2,NA
CASSPRVSYEQYF,TGTGCCAGCAGTCCCCGCGTATCCTACGAGCAGTACTTC,TRBJ2-7,NA,TRBV27,NA
CASSLEGLDNQPQHF,TGTGCCAGCAGTTTGGAGGGTTTGGACAATCAGCCCCAGCATTTT,TRBJ1-5,NA,TRBV28,NA
CASSVDGTVSEQFF,TGTGCCAGCAGCGTAGACGGGACAGTTAGTGAGCAGTTCTTC,TRBJ2-1,TRBD1,TRBV9,NA
CASRNAGARTEAFF,TGTGCCAGCAGGAATGCAGGGGCGCGAACTGAAGCTTTCTTT,TRBJ1-1,NA,TRBV6-5,NA
CASTGTGRHNEQFF,TGTGCCAGCACGGGAACAGGGCGCCACAATGAGCAGTTCTTC,TRBJ2-1,NA,TRBV25-1,NA
CASSATPGQGNEQFF,TGTGCCAGCAGCGCGACCCCGGGACAGGGAAATGAGCAGTTCTTC,TRBJ2-1,TRBD1,TRBV9,NA
CASSPKETQYF,TGTGCTAGCAGCCCTAAAGAGACCCAGTACTTC,TRBJ2-5,NA,TRBV7-7,NA
CASSDSRATSTDTQYF,TGTGCCAGCAGTGACTCGAGGGCTACTAGCACAGATACGCAGTATTTT,TRBJ2-3,NA,TRBV6-4,NA
CASSPSVGGEQYF,TGTGCCAGCAGCCCGTCGGTAGGGGGCGAGCAGTACTTC,TRBJ2-7,NA,TRBV5-6,NA
CAIRRGAGETQYF,TGTGCCATCAGGCGGGGGGCCGGGGAGACCCAGTACTTC,TRBJ2-5,TRBD2,TRBV10-3,NA
CASSVSGGIRETQYF,TGTGCCAGCAGCGTAAGCGGTGGTATTCGAGAGACCCAGTACTTC,TRBJ2-5,NA,TRBV9,NA
CASSPRQGARTEAFF,TGTGCCAGCAGTCCCCGACAGGGGGCGAGGACTGAAGCTTTCTTT,TRBJ1-1,TRBD1,TRBV6-5,NA
CASSLAVPGQGNYGYTF,TGTGCCAGCAGCTTAGCAGTACCGGGACAAGGAAACTATGGCTACACCTTC,TRBJ1-2,NA,TRBV7-6,NA
CASSLLGQGKYTF,TGTGCCAGCAGCTTACTGGGACAGGGAAAGTACACCTTC,TRBJ1-2,TRBD1,TRBV7-2,once
CSVPVGGTDTQYF,TGCAGCGTGCCAGTTGGAGGCACAGATACGCAGTATTTT,TRBJ2-3,NA,TRBV29-1,once
CASSQNTQGVGTEAFF,TGCGCCAGCAGCCAAAATACCCAGGGGGTAGGAACTGAAGCTTTCTTT,TRBJ1-1,TRBD1,TRBV4-1,NA
CASTQGGETEAFF,TGTGCCAGCACCCAGGGTGGAGAAACTGAAGCTTTCTTT,TRBJ1-1,NA,TRBV28,NA
CASSIRTLGTGELFF,TGTGCCAGTAGTATCCGGACTTTGGGCACCGGGGAGCTGTTTTTT,TRBJ2-2,NA,TRBV19,few
CASSQGGTGTTSPLHF,TGCGCCAGCAGCCAAGGGGGGACAGGGACTACTTCACCCCTCCACTTT,TRBJ1-6,TRBD1,TRBV4-1,NA
CASSVDRPGSGANVLTF,TGTGCCAGCAGCGTAGACCGGCCGGGCTCTGGGGCCAACGTCCTGACTTTC,TRBJ2-6,NA,TRBV9,NA
CASSILTDSYEQYF,TGTGCCAGCAGCATACTGACAGATTCCTACGAGCAGTACTTC,TRBJ2-7,NA,TRBV6-5,NA
CASSGDRGIESPLHF,TGTGCCAGCAGTGGAGACAGGGGGATAGAATCACCCCTCCACTTT,TRBJ1-6,TRBD1,TRBV6-1,NA
CASSLGLAGPYEQYF,TGTGCCAGCAGTCTGGGACTAGCGGGGCCCTACGAGCAGTACTTC,TRBJ2-7,TRBD2,TRBV27,NA
CASSGRGPGELFF,TGTGCCAGCAGTGGTAGGGGTCCCGGGGAGCTGTTTTTT,TRBJ2-2,NA,TRBV9,NA
CASSHGGFGTDTQYF,TGCGCCAGCAGCCACGGCGGGTTTGGCACAGATACGCAGTATTTT,TRBJ2-3,NA,TRBV4-1,once
CASSPLSNYGYTF,TGTGCCAGCAGTCCATTGAGTAACTATGGCTACACCTTC,TRBJ1-2,NA,TRBV28,NA